Listed here is a single T cell receptor (beta chain). The authors' processing: Amplifying reference gene primers gave estimates of nucleated cell counts. Assay: immunoSEQ multiplex PCR; the TCRdb copy retains only in-frame clones and omits some. The DNA gave D and trimming, while V, J and clone size come from that table. The table has under 150,000 clones, approximately 87% seen once. These data are taken from a study of blood T cell repertoires in COVID-19. Background on the study: From the United States, Italy and Spain came samples of acute and convalescent COVID-19. T cells, B-cell-depleted T cells, or PBMCs provided the cDNA or gDNA that served as material.

Living in roughly 23 US areas, the participants were between roughly 18 and 90 years of age. V lost 2 bases, J lost 8 bases, and 6 bases stayed unmatched. The CDR3 has 16 residues. The germline V gene encodes CDR1 MDHEN and CDR2 SYDVKM. The genes are TRBV28 and TRBJ2-1; TRBD2 matches 13 bases. This sequence originates from a woman in her twenties or thirties with acute COVID-19. The sequenced sample was PBMCs or T cells enriched from blood (not recorded which). This chain's CDR3 is CASSLAGTSGVYEQFF. The CDR3 region has the DNA TGTGCCAGCAGTTTAGCCGGGACTAGCGGGGTTTATGAGCAGTTCTTC.